Included here is one T cell receptor (beta chain) sequence, with context. 60 Vbeta and 13 Jbeta primers were used in PCR. Method: immunoSEQ multiplex PCR; TCRdb's copy keeps in-frame clones and lacks some. This sample carries approximately 93,000 clones, 79% of them seen once, and the ten largest clones take approximately 3.3%. The entry originates in a study of cytomegalovirus exposure and HLA in healthy donors. As for the study in general: The Caucasian-associated ancestry cluster contained more than 75% of the 300 to 450 genotyped donors.

The TCR was taken from a male donor in good health and CMV-seropositive. The sequenced sample was PBMCs.

The CDR3 here is CASSLAPGQNTEAFF. The CDR3 bases are TGTGCCAGCAGCTTAGCCCCAGGGCAGAACACTGAAGCTTTCTTT. The gene calls are TRBV7-9 and TRBJ1-1, with D possibly matching TRBD1 (5 bases). Germline assignment: CDR1 SEHNR and CDR2 FQNEAQ (reference sequence). V dropped 0 bases and J dropped 1 base, with 9 bases sitting between them. The CDR3 runs to 15 residues.